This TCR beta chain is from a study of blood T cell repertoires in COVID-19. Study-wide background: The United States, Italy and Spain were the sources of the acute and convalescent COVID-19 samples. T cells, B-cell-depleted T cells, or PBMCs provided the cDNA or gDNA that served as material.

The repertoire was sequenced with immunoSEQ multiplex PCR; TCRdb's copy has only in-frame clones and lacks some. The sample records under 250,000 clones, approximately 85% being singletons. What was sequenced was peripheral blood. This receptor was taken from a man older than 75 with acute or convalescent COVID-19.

The CDR3 is CASSLDGAGMSNEQYF. The CDR3 DNA follows: TGCGCCAGCAGCTTGGACGGAGCGGGAATGAGTAACGAGCAGTACTTC. The J gene is TRBJ2-7, the V gene TRBV5-1; 7 nucleotides agree with TRBD2. Germline V gives CDR1 SGHRS, CDR2 YFSETQ. CDR3 length: 16 amino acids. V shed 0 bases and J 5 bases; nucleotides not matched to a gene: 11.